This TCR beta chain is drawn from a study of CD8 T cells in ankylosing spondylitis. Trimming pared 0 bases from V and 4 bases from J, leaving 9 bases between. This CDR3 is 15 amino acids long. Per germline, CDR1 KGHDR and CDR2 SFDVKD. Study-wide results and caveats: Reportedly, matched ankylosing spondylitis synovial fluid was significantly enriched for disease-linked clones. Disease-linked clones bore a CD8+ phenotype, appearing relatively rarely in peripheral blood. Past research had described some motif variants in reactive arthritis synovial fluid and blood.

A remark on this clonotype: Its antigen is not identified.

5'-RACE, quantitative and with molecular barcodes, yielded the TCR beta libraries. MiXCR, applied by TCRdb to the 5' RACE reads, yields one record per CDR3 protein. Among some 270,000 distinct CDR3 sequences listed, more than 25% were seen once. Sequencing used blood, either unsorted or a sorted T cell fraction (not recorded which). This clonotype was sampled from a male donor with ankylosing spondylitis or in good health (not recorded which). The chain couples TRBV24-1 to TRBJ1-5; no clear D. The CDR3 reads CATSDLRETNQPQHF. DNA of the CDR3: TGTGCCACCAGTGATTTGAGGGAGACTAATCAGCCCCAGCATTTT.